The sequence of this T cell receptor beta chain was determined in a study of CD8+CD57+ T cells in acquired aplastic anemia. TCR beta VDJ and CDR3 profiling used genomic DNA as template. Via MiXCR, TCRdb re-called the reads, giving one row per CDR3 protein. The sample yields approximately 300,000 distinct CDR3 sequences, 56% seen once. This clonotype came up a few times. Trimming stripped 4 bases from V and 10 bases from J, with 14 bases between. This CDR3 has 14 residues. The V gene's germline CDR1 is SGHTA and CDR2 FQGNSA. Patients chosen for sequencing had CD8+CD57+ cells that had expanded, as shown by flow cytometry.

The sequence derives from a human donor with aplastic anemia. Sequencing was performed on sorted CD4+, CD8+, or CD8+CD57+ T cells (not recorded which) from PBMCs. The V call is TRBV7-2, the J call TRBJ1-6; no clear D. The CDR3 coding sequence is TGTGCCAGCAGCTCCGGTAGCATAGGATCACCCCTCCACTTT. This codes for CASSSGSIGSPLHF.